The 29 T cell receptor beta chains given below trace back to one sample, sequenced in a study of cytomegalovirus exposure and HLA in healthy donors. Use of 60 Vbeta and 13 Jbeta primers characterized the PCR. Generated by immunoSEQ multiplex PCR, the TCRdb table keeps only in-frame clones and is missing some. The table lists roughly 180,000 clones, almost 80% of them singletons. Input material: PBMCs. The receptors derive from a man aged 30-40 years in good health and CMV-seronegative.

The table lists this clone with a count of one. Here the CDR3 reads CASSSTVGGYGYTF. The DNA of the CDR3 is TGTGCCAGCAGCTCCACTGTCGGGGGCTATGGCTACACCTTC. This sequence joins TRBV7-6 and TRBJ1-2; weak D call: TRBD1 (5 bases). The CDR3 totals 14 residues. The V end was cut by 4 bases, the J end by 4 bases, with 13 bases between. Looked up from germline, CDR1 is SGHVS and CDR2 is FNYEAQ.

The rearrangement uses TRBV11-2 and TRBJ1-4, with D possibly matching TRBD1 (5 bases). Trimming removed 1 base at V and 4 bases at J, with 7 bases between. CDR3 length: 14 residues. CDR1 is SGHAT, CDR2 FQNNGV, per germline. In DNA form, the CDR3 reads TGTGCCAGCAGCTTAGGGGGCGGTAATGAAAAACTGTTTTTT. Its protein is CASSLGGGNEKLFF. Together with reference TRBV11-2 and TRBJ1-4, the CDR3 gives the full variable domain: EAGVAQSPRYKIIEKRQSVAFWCNPISGHATLYWYQQILGQGPKLLIQFQNNGVVDDSQLPKDRFSAERLKGVDSTLKIQPAKLEDSAVYLCASSLGGGNEKLFFGSGTQLSVL.

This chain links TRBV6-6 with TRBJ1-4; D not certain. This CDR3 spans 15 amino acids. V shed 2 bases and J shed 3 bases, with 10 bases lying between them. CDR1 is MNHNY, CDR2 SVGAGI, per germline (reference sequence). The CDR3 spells CASSYGRGANEKLFF. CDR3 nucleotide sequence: TGTGCCAGCAGTTACGGCCGGGGTGCTAATGAAAAACTGTTTTTT.

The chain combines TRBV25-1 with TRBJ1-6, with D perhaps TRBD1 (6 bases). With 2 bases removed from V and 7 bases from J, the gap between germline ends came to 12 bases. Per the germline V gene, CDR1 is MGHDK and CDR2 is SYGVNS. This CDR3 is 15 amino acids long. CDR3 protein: CASSESYTGNSPLHF. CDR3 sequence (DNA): TGTGCCAGCAGTGAAAGCTATACAGGGAATTCACCCCTCCACTTT.

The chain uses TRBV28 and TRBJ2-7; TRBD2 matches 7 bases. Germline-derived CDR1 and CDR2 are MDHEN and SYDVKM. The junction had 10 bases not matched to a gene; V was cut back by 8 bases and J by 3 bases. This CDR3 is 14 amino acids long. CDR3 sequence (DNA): TGTGCCAGCGGGGGAGGGGTCCTAAGCTACGAGCAGTACTTC. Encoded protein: CASGGGVLSYEQYF.

This CDR3 reads CASHARGVTPGEQFF. The CDR3 DNA is TGCGCCAGTCACGCTCGCGGGGTCACCCCCGGTGAGCAGTTCTTC. V and J are TRBV5-1 and TRBJ2-1; tentatively, D is TRBD2 (6 bases). The CDR3 sequence is 15 residues long. V lost 8 bases, J lost 9 bases, and 24 bases lay in between. Germline V CDR1 and CDR2: SGHRS, YFSETQ.

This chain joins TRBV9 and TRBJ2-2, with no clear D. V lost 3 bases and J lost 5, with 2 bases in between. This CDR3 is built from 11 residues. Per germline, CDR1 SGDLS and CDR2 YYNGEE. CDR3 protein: CASSATGELFF. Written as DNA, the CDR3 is TGTGCCAGCAGCGCGACCGGGGAGCTGTTTTTT.

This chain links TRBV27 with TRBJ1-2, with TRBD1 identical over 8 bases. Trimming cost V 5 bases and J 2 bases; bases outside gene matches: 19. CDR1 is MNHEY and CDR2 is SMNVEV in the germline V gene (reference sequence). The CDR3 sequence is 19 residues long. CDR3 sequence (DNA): TGTGCCAGCAGTCCTCTAAGCCTTCTTTGGGGACAGGAGAACTATGGCTACACCTTC. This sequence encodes CASSPLSLLWGQENYGYTF.

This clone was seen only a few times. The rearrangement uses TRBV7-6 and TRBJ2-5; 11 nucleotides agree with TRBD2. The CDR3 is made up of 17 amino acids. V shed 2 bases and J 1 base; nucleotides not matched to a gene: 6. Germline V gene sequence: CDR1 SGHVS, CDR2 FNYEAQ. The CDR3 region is CASSLSGTSGTQETQYF. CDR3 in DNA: TGTGCCAGCAGCTTATCTGGGACTAGCGGTACCCAAGAGACCCAGTACTTC.

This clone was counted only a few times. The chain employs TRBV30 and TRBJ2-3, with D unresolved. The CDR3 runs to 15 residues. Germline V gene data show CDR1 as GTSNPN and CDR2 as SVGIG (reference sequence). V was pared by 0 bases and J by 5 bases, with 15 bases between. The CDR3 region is CAWSVKASLKDTQYF. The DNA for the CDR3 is TGTGCCTGGAGTGTGAAGGCTAGTTTGAAAGATACGCAGTATTTT.

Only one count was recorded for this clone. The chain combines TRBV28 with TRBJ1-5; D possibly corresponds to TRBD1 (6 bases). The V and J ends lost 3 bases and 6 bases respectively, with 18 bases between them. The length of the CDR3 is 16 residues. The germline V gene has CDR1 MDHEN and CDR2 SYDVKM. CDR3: CASSFRGRGIVQPQHF. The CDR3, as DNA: TGTGCCAGCAGTTTCCGCGGTAGGGGGATTGTTCAGCCCCAGCATTTT.

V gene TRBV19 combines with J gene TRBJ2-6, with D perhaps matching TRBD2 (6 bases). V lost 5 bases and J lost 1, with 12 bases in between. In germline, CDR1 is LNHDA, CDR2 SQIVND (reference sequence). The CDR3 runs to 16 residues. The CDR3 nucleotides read TGTGCCAGTAGTGGGGGGAGCTTATCTGGGGCCAACGTCCTGACTTTC. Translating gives CASSGGSLSGANVLTF.

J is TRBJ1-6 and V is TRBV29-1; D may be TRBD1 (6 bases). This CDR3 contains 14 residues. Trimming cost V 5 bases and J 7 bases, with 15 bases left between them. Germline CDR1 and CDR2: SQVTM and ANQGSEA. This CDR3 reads CSVRFTGWNSPLHF. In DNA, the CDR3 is TGCAGCGTTCGGTTTACAGGGTGGAATTCACCCCTCCACTTT.

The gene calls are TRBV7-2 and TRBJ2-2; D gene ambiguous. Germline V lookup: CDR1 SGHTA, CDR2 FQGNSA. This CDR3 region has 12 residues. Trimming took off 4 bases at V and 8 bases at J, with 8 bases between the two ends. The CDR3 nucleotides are TGTGCCAGCAGCTCCCCCGTGGGGGAGCTGTTTTTT. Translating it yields CASSSPVGELFF.

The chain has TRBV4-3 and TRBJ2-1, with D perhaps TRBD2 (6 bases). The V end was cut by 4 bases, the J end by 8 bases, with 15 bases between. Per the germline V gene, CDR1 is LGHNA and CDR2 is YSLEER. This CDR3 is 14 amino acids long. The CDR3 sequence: CASSLSATGDEQFF. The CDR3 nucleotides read TGCGCCAGCAGCCTCAGTGCTACGGGGGATGAGCAGTTCTTC.

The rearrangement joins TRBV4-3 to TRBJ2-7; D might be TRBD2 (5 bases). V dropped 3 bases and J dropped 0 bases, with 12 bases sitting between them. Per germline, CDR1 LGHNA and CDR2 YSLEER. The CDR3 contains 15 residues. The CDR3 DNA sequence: TGCGCCAGCAGCCACGGACTTCTCAGCTCCTACGAGCAGTACTTC. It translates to CASSHGLLSSYEQYF.

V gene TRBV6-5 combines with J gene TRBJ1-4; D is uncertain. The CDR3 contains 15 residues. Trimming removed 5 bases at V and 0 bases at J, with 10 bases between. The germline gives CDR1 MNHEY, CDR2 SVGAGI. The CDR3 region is CASSARTATNEKLFF. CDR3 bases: TGTGCCAGCAGTGCCCGCACTGCAACTAATGAAAAACTGTTTTTT.

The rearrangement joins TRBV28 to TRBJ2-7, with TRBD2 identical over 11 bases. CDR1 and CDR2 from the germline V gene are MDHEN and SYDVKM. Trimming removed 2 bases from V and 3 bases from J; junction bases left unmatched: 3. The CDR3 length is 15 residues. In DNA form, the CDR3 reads TGTGCCAGCAGTTTACCGACTAGCGGGGTCTACGAGCAGTACTTC. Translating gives CASSLPTSGVYEQYF.

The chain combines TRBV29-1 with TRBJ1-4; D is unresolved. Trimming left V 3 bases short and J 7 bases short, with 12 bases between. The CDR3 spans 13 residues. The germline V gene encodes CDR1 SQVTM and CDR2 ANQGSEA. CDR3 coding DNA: TGCAGCGTTGAGGGTCCAGAGGGTGAAAAACTGTTTTTT. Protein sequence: CSVEGPEGEKLFF.

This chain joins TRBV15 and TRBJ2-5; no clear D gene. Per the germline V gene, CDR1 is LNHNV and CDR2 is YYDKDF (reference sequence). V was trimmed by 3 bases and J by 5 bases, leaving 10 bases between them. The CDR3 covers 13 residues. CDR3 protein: CATSRSREETQYF. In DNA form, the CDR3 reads TGTGCCACCAGCAGGTCTCGAGAGGAGACCCAGTACTTC.

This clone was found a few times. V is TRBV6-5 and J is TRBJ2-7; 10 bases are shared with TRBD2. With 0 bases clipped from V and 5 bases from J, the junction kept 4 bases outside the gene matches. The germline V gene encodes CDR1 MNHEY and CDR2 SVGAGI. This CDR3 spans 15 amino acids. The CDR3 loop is CASSYSVLAGDEQYF. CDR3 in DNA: TGTGCCAGCAGTTACTCCGTTCTAGCGGGAGACGAGCAGTACTTC.

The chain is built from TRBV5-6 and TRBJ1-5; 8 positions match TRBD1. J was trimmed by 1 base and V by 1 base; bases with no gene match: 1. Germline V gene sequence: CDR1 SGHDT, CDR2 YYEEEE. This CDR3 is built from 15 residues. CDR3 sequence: CASSLSGGSNQPQHF. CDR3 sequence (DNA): TGTGCCAGCAGCTTGTCAGGGGGCAGCAATCAGCCCCAGCATTTT.

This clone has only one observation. This CDR3 reads CASSSSRGKETQYF. DNA of the CDR3: TGTGCCAGCAGCTCGTCCAGGGGAAAAGAGACCCAGTACTTC. The J gene is TRBJ2-5, the V gene TRBV7-2; tentative D call: TRBD1 (6 bases). The germline V and J ends were trimmed by 4 bases and 3 bases, with 12 bases remaining between them. CDR3 length: 14 residues. Per the germline V gene, CDR1 is SGHTA and CDR2 is FQGNSA.

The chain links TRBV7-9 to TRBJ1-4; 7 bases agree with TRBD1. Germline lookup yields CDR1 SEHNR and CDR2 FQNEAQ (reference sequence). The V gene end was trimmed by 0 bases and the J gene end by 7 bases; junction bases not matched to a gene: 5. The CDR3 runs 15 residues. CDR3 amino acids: CASSLAGTVPEKLFF. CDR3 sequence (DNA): TGTGCCAGCAGCTTAGCGGGGACAGTGCCTGAAAAACTGTTTTTT.

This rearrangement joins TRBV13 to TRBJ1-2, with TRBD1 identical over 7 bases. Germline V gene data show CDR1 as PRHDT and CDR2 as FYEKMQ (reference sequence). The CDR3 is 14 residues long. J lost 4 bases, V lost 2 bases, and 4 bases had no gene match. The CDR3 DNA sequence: TGTGCCAGCAGCTTAACAGGGGCCTTCTATGGCTACACCTTC. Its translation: CASSLTGAFYGYTF. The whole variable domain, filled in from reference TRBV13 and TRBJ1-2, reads AAGVIQSPRHLIKEKRETATLKCYPIPRHDTVYWYQQGPGQDPQFLISFYEKMQSDKGSIPDRFSAQQFSDYHSELNMSSLELGDSALYFCASSLTGAFYGYTFGSGTRLTVV.

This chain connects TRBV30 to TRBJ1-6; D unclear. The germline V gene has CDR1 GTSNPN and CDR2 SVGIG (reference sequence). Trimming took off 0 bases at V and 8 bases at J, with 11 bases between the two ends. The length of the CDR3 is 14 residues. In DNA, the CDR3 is TGTGCCTGGAGTGTACGCAGGTGGGATTCACCCCTCCACTTT. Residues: CAWSVRRWDSPLHF.

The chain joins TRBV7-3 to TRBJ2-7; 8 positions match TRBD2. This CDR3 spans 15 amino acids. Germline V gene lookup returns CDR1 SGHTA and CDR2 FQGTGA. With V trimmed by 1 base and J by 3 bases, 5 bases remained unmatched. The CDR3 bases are TGTGCCAGCAGCTTAAACCCCAGCGGGAGCTACGAGCAGTACTTC. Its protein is CASSLNPSGSYEQYF.

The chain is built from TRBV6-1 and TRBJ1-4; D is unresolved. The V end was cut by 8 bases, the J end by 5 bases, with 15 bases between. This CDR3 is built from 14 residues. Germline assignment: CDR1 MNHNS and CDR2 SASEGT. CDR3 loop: CASRMVAGNEKLFF. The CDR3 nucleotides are TGTGCCAGCCGTATGGTCGCGGGGAATGAAAAACTGTTTTTT.

CDR3 sequence: CASSLVLGGASDTQYF. In DNA form, the CDR3 reads TGCGCCAGCAGCTTGGTACTCGGGGGGGCGTCAGATACGCAGTATTTT. The V gene is TRBV5-1, the J gene TRBJ2-3; 8 bases align to TRBD2. Germline CDR1 reads SGHRS; CDR2 reads YFSETQ. V was pared by 0 bases and J by 4 bases, with 7 bases of the junction left unmatched. This CDR3 is built from 16 residues.